A single sample gave rise to the 9 T cell receptor beta chains below, sequenced in a study of cytomegalovirus exposure and HLA in healthy donors. The primer mix had 60 Vbeta and 13 Jbeta primers. Sequencing used immunoSEQ multiplex PCR; TCRdb keeps in-frame clones, though not all of them. The table has fewer than 200,000 clones, about 9% seen once. The sequenced material came from PBMCs. These receptors all stem from a woman in her twenties or thirties in good health and CMV-seropositive.

This chain links TRBV9 with TRBJ2-7; 9 nucleotides agree with TRBD1. V gave up 5 bases and J gave up 1 base; unmatched junction bases: 10. Germline V CDR1 and CDR2: SGDLS, YYNGEE. The CDR3 runs 16 residues. CDR3 sequence (DNA): TGTGCCAGCAGTCCTGGACAGGGGATCTCTTCCTACGAGCAGTACTTC. Translating it yields CASSPGQGISSYEQYF.

This clone has a handful of counts. This sequence joins TRBV6-1 and TRBJ2-3; TRBD2 matches 8 bases. The CDR3 totals 17 residues. V lost 2 bases and J lost 1; bases outside the gene matches: 8. Germline V gene sequence: CDR1 MNHNS, CDR2 SASEGT. This chain's CDR3 is CASSESPSGRRTDTQYF. The CDR3 nucleotides read TGTGCCAGCAGTGAATCCCCTAGCGGGCGGCGCACAGATACGCAGTATTTT.

CDR3 bases: TGTGCCAGCAGTTTCTCCGGGCAGGGTTGGAGCAGGGCGCAGTTCTTC. It translates to CASSFSGQGWSRAQFF. The V call is TRBV28, the J call TRBJ2-1; weak D call: TRBD1 (5 bases). The CDR3 consists of 16 residues. Between the trimmed V and J ends, which lost 3 bases and 12 bases, there was a span of 24 bases. Germline V gene lookup returns CDR1 MDHEN and CDR2 SYDVKM.

This clone was picked up a small number of times. The same CDR3 also results from other DNA sequences found in this sample. Here the CDR3 DNA reads TGCGCCAGCAGCTTAAGAGAAAATGAGCAGTTCTTC. It specifies CASSLRENEQFF. J is TRBJ2-1 and V is TRBV5-1; D is ambiguous. CDR1 and CDR2 (germline): SGHRS, YFSETQ. The CDR3 extends over 12 amino acids. With 2 bases removed from V and 7 bases from J, the gap between germline ends came to 7 bases.

The chain has TRBV6-4 and TRBJ1-2; D call uncertain. V shed 6 bases and J shed 2 bases, with 10 bases lying between them. The CDR3 has 13 amino acids. Germline loops: CDR1 MRHNA, CDR2 SNTAGT. The CDR3: CASSPGFNYGYTF. Here the CDR3 DNA reads TGTGCCAGCAGCCCGGGGTTCAACTATGGCTACACCTTC.

The chain carries TRBV18 and TRBJ1-2, with no clear D. V gave up 4 bases and J gave up 2 bases, with 8 bases separating them. Germline lookup yields CDR1 KGHSH and CDR2 LQKENI. The CDR3 loop spans 13 amino acids. The CDR3, as DNA: TGTGCCAGCTCACAGGAGCGAAACTATGGCTACACCTTC. Encoded protein: CASSQERNYGYTF.

This clone was detected a few times. The rearrangement joins TRBV13 to TRBJ1-1; D unclear. CDR1 is PRHDT and CDR2 is FYEKMQ in the germline V gene (reference sequence). The CDR3 is 12 residues long. Trimming stripped 1 base from V and 9 bases from J, with 9 bases between. The CDR3 spells CASSLVERKAFF. The CDR3 region has the DNA TGTGCCAGCAGCTTAGTTGAGAGAAAAGCTTTCTTT. The variable domain in full, completed from reference TRBV13 and TRBJ1-1, reads AAGVIQSPRHLIKEKRETATLKCYPIPRHDTVYWYQQGPGQDPQFLISFYEKMQSDKGSIPDRFSAQQFSDYHSELNMSSLELGDSALYFCASSLVERKAFFGQGTRLTVV.

The V call is TRBV7-7, the J call TRBJ2-1, with 9 bases lining up with TRBD2. With 0 bases clipped from V and 4 bases from J, the junction kept 4 bases outside the gene matches. CDR1 SSHAT and CDR2 FNYEAQ come from the germline V gene (reference sequence). This CDR3 comprises 16 residues. The chain's CDR3 is CASSLALAGGYNEQFF. CDR3 nucleotide sequence: TGTGCCAGCAGCTTAGCATTGGCGGGAGGGTACAATGAGCAGTTCTTC.

Only a few counts were recorded for this clone. The CDR3 bases are TGTGCCAGCAGTGACATCCCCACAGATACGCAGTATTTT. Its translation: CASSDIPTDTQYF. The chain carries TRBV6-1 and TRBJ2-3; D uncertain. There are 13 residues in the CDR3. Trimming removed 3 bases at V and 2 bases at J, with 6 bases between. Germline CDR1 is MNHNS and CDR2 is SASEGT.